The rows below give T cell receptor beta chains drawn from one sample of a study of T cells in Graves' hyperthyroidism and ophthalmopathy. TCRdb re-analysed the multiplex PCR reads in MiXCR, keeping a single row per CDR3 protein. This sample has 550,000 to 700,000 distinct CDR3 sequences; under 15% occur once, and the top ten carry around 4%. The sample comprised blood. The receptors derive from a woman aged 40 to 50 with Graves' ophthalmopathy. Each CDR3 is given with its conserved first and last residue. The order of the fields is D gene, V gene, clone size, J gene, CDR3 protein, CDR3 DNA. A D gene is named only where the DNA matches it firmly. Clone size is shown for a subset of rows, as once, few, many or a class of expanded clone.

-	TRBV11-2	few	TRBJ2-3	CASSYLLGPDTQYF	TGTGCCAGCAGCTACCTCCTCGGTCCCGATACGCAGTATTTT
-	TRBV12-3/TRBV12-4	many	TRBJ1-1	CASTQLSGGSGAEAFF	TGTGCCAGCACTCAATTGTCGGGGGGATCGGGAGCTGAAGCTTTCTTT
-	TRBV7-2	many	TRBJ2-7	CASSLTGAGSYEQYF	TGTGCCAGCAGCTTAACCGGGGCCGGCTCCTACGAGCAGTACTTC
-	TRBV27	many	TRBJ1-3	CASSLSDRGQYLSGNTIYF	TGTGCCAGCAGTTTATCTGACCGTGGTCAGTACCTCTCTGGAAACACCATATATTTT
-	TRBV28	many	TRBJ1-5	CASGAGPNHQPQHF	TGTGCCAGTGGCGCGGGTCCGAACCATCAGCCCCAGCATTTT
-	TRBV28	-	TRBJ1-5	CASSLSGAARLGQPQHF	TGTGCCAGCAGTTTATCGGGGGCGGCACGGTTGGGTCAGCCCCAGCATTTT
-	TRBV3-1	-	TRBJ1-3	CASSQGWNTIYF	TGTGCCAGCAGCCAAGGCTGGAACACCATATATTTT
TRBD2	TRBV28	many	TRBJ2-7	CASRGQTGLAGRYEQYF	TGTGCCAGCAGGGGACAGACGGGACTAGCGGGCCGCTACGAGCAGTACTTC
TRBD2	TRBV3-1	-	TRBJ2-5	CASSQVMALAGQETQYF	TGTGCCAGCAGCCAAGTGATGGCGTTAGCGGGGCAAGAGACCCAGTACTTC
-	TRBV20-1	many	TRBJ1-5	CSARIMVHNQPQHF	TGCAGTGCTAGAATAATGGTTCACAATCAGCCCCAGCATTTT
-	TRBV5-1	many	TRBJ1-1	CASSLQVSRGEAFF	TGCGCCAGCAGCTTGCAAGTTTCCAGGGGTGAAGCTTTCTTT
-	TRBV7-3	-	TRBJ2-7	CASKRNGARSSYEQYF	TGTGCCAGCAAAAGGAATGGGGCCCGTAGCTCCTACGAGCAGTACTTC
TRBD1	TRBV6-1	-	TRBJ1-2	CASSKGVRRTGGSYGYTF	TGTGCCAGCAGTAAAGGAGTCCGTCGGACAGGGGGCAGCTATGGCTACACCTTC
-	TRBV28	many	TRBJ2-7	CATVSGYEQYF	TGTGCCACCGTTAGCGGTTACGAGCAGTACTTC
-	TRBV6-5	many	TRBJ2-7	CASRYDGTLIYEQYF	TGTGCCAGCAGGTACGACGGGACCCTGATCTACGAGCAGTACTTC
-	TRBV24-1	many	TRBJ2-2	CATSDLKRTNTGELFF	TGTGCCACCAGTGATCTTAAGCGGACGAACACCGGGGAGCTGTTTTTT
TRBD2	TRBV20-1	many	TRBJ2-4	CSARGLASDGENIQYF	TGCAGTGCTAGGGGACTAGCTTCAGATGGTGAAAACATTCAGTACTTC
-	TRBV6-2/TRBV6-3	-	TRBJ1-5	CASSYPSGSNQPQHF	TGTGCCAGCAGTTACCCCAGTGGTAGCAATCAGCCCCAGCATTTT
-	TRBV14	many	TRBJ2-5	CASSLRQNRETQYF	TGTGCCAGCAGCCTTAGACAGAATCGGGAGACCCAGTACTTC
-	TRBV6-2/TRBV6-3	once	TRBJ2-7	CASSYTWDSYEQYF	TGTGCCAGCAGTTACACCTGGGATTCCTACGAGCAGTACTTC
TRBD1	TRBV11-1	many	TRBJ2-5	CASSLAVGQSYQETQYF	TGTGCCAGCAGCTTAGCAGTGGGACAGAGTTATCAAGAGACCCAGTACTTC
-	TRBV7-2	many	TRBJ2-5	CASSLMGRETQYF	TGTGCCAGCAGCTTAATGGGACGGGAGACCCAGTACTTC